This T cell receptor beta chain is drawn from a study of T cells in Graves' hyperthyroidism and ophthalmopathy. Study-level results: Most clonotypes expanded in the thyroid (above 0.001) were also present in blood. Ophthalmopathy, which appeared later, was predicted by the model a median about 5.9 months before onset.

Researchers barred patients who had uncontrolled infection, other autoimmune disease, pregnancy or lactation. This clonotype was seen ten or more times. Its antigen is not known. The V and J ends lost 6 bases and 1 base, in that order; junction bases with no gene match: 4. Germline values: CDR1 SNHLY, CDR2 FYNNEI. There are 14 residues in the CDR3. TCR beta CDR3 region amplification was performed from RNA transcripts. First-round RT-PCR of the TCR CDR3 relied on the HTBI primer set. TCRdb ran MiXCR on the multiplex PCR reads and lists one entry per CDR3 protein. The profile shows around 620,000 distinct CDR3 sequences, approximately 44% of them singletons.

This clonotype originated in an adult woman with Graves' disease, either hyperthyroidism or ophthalmopathy (not recorded which). The rearrangement links TRBV2 to TRBJ1-1; 8 nucleotides align to TRBD1. The sample consisted of peripheral blood or thyroid tissue (not recorded which). DNA for the CDR3: TGTGCCAGCAGGACTGGACAGGGGAACACTGAAGCTTTCTTT. This translates into CASRTGQGNTEAFF.